This TCR beta chain was observed in a study of blood T cell repertoires in COVID-19. In the study overall: Donors in the United States, Italy and Spain gave samples during acute or convalescent COVID-19. The cDNA or gDNA used as material had been derived from T cells, B-cell-depleted T cells, or PBMCs.

The authors' processing: Nucleated cell number was recorded as an estimate derived from reference gene primer amplification. Sequenced by immunoSEQ multiplex PCR; TCRdb stores in-frame clones only, minus some. That table supplies the V and J calls and clone size; D and trimming were determined from the DNA. The sample consists of more than 400,000 clones, around 85% of them appearing once. Trimming took 3 bases from V and 3 from J, leaving 11 bases between them. The CDR3 runs to 13 residues. In germline, CDR1 is GTSNPN, CDR2 SVGIG (reference sequence). The sample consisted of peripheral blood. This TCR was recovered from a human donor in a cohort sampled during active COVID-19. The gene calls are TRBV30 and TRBJ1-1; D is possibly TRBD1 (6 bases). The CDR3 protein is CAWRNRADTEAFF. The DNA for the CDR3 is TGTGCCTGGAGGAACAGGGCGGACACTGAAGCTTTCTTT.